This TCR beta chain was captured in a study of T-cell memory formation after mild COVID-19. Study in general: TCR clusters showed largely donor specificity.

TCRdb reprocessed the 5' RACE reads via MiXCR and lists one record per CDR3 protein. This sample has 270,000 or so distinct CDR3 sequences, with 16% found just once. Findings and caveats of the study: Clones shrinking from day 15 to 85 showed even CD4/CD8 mixes; later expanders tilted CD4+. Second-wave clones with a day 37 peak had unconfirmed SARS-CoV-2 specificity. Researchers found some responding clones in pre-infection memory, a sign that cross-reactive memory joined.

Germline CDR1 is SGHTA and CDR2 is FQGTGA. This CDR3 is 15 amino acids long. Trimming removed 2 bases from V and 4 bases from J, with 12 bases in between. This clonotype has only a few counts. Its cognate antigen is unknown. V is TRBV7-3 and J is TRBJ1-3; TRBD1 is a possible D gene (5 bases). The specimen sequenced was PBMCs or a T cell subset sorted from them (not recorded which). The receptor was derived from a man younger than 30 who had mild COVID-19 (a few samples of this study predate the infection). Cell type and time point are not known. The CDR3 protein is CASSLSPGGGNTIYF. The CDR3 nucleotides are TGTGCCAGCAGCTTATCACCGGGGGGAGGAAACACCATATATTTT.